These 9 T cell receptor beta chains were all obtained from the same sample, sequenced in a study of T cell repertoires in cytomegalovirus infection. Their specific antigens are unknown. Each CDR3 protein is one row after TCRdb ran MiXCR on the reads. The table includes 45,000 to 75,000 distinct CDR3 sequences, around 34% detected once. The specimen was PBMCs, sequenced either directly or after in vitro stimulation (not recorded which). The receptors come from a human donor in good health (CMV status not recorded). Some clones in this sample may be carry-over from other donors' samples.

The chain recombines TRBV20-1 with TRBJ2-3; D ambiguous. V was pared by 3 bases and J by 0 bases, with 4 bases between. Germline values: CDR1 DFQATT, CDR2 SNEGSKA (reference sequence). This CDR3 has 12 residues. CDR3 loop: CSASGSTDTQYF. CDR3 nucleotides: TGCAGTGCTAGTGGAAGCACAGATACGCAGTATTTT.

This clonotype was found a few times. The genes are TRBV6-1 and TRBJ1-2, with D tentatively TRBD1 (5 bases). Between the trimmed V and J ends, which lost 7 bases and 4 bases, there was a span of 10 bases. This CDR3 region has 12 residues. Germline assignment: CDR1 MNHNS and CDR2 SASEGT. In nucleotides, the CDR3 is TGTGCCAGCACTGGGGGTAGCTATGGCTACACCTTC. This encodes CASTGGSYGYTF.

The genes are TRBV6-6 and TRBJ2-5, with TRBD2 matching over 11 bases. This CDR3 has 14 amino acids. Germline CDR1 MNHNY, CDR2 SVGAGI (reference sequence). Germline trimming cut 7 bases from V and 9 bases from J; bases unmatched to any gene: 10. CDR3 nucleotides: TGTGCCAGCACCGTGACTAGCGGGGTCTCTGCCCAGTACTTC. Translation: CASTVTSGVSAQYF.

The chain uses TRBV14 and TRBJ1-4; TRBD1 is a possible D gene (5 bases). The V end lost 1 base, the J end lost 7 bases, and 13 bases lay between the germline ends. Germline V gene lookup returns CDR1 SGHDN and CDR2 FVKESK. CDR3 length: 15 amino acids. CDR3 in amino acids: CASSQGGETIEKLFF. In DNA form, the CDR3 reads TGTGCCAGCAGCCAAGGGGGGGAGACGATTGAAAAACTGTTTTTT.

In its sample, this clonotype was seen a few times. The rearrangement joins TRBV19 to TRBJ2-3, with a tentative D call TRBD2 (6 bases). V lost 6 bases to trimming and J lost 4 bases, with 8 bases between them. From germline, CDR1 is LNHDA and CDR2 SQIVND (reference sequence). The CDR3 runs to 12 residues. The CDR3 nucleotides read TGTGCCAGTAGCCTAGCGTCAGATACGCAGTATTTT. Its translation is CASSLASDTQYF.

This clonotype was found a few times. The rearrangement uses TRBV7-9 and TRBJ2-2; D tentatively fits TRBD1 or TRBD2 (5 bases each). With 1 base removed from V and 3 bases from J, the gap between germline ends came to 12 bases. From germline, CDR1 is SEHNR and CDR2 FQNEAQ (reference sequence). This CDR3 spans 16 amino acids. The CDR3: CASSLVQAADTGELFF. Here the CDR3 DNA reads TGTGCCAGCAGCTTAGTACAGGCAGCGGACACCGGGGAGCTGTTTTTT.

The chain is built from TRBV4-1 and TRBJ1-5; a weak D match, TRBD1 (5 bases). The V end lost 0 bases, the J end lost 5 bases, and 8 bases lay between the germline ends. The CDR3 totals 14 residues. Germline values: CDR1 MGHRA, CDR2 YSYEKL. The CDR3 sequence is CASSQDARDQPQHF. DNA for the CDR3: TGCGCCAGCAGCCAAGATGCCAGGGATCAGCCCCAGCATTTT.

The V and J genes are TRBV2 and TRBJ2-2; no clear D gene. The CDR3 spans 15 residues. The germline gives CDR1 SNHLY, CDR2 FYNNEI. Trimming took off 8 bases at V and 0 bases at J, with 13 bases between the two ends. CDR3 loop: CASRVGRSNTGELFF. As DNA, the CDR3 is TGTGCCAGCCGCGTTGGCAGATCGAACACCGGGGAGCTGTTTTTT.

The V and J genes are TRBV6-1 and TRBJ2-6, with 9 bases matching TRBD1. Germline CDR1 reads MNHNS; CDR2 reads SASEGT. The CDR3 has 16 residues. V shed 6 bases and J 3 bases; nucleotides not matched to a gene: 6. In DNA form, the CDR3 reads TGTGCCAGCAGATCCCGGACAGGGGTTGGGGCCAACGTCCTGACTTTC. The encoded protein is CASRSRTGVGANVLTF.